The 25 T cell receptor beta chains presented below share a single source sample, sequenced in a study of cytomegalovirus exposure and HLA in healthy donors. Amplification used 60 Vbeta primers and 13 Jbeta primers. TCRdb keeps only in-frame clones here, not all; method: immunoSEQ multiplex PCR. The sample lists tens of thousands of clones; 78% were seen once. The sample consisted of PBMCs. The receptors come from a man younger than 35 in good health and CMV-seropositive.

The rearrangement joins TRBV6-5 to TRBJ2-7, with D tentatively TRBD2 (5 bases). The CDR3 is 14 residues long. The V and J ends lost 6 bases and 7 bases respectively, with 19 bases between them. The germline V gene has CDR1 MNHEY and CDR2 SVGAGI. This chain's CDR3 is CASSAASTFVEQYF. The CDR3 DNA reads as TGTGCCAGCAGCGCGGCTAGCACTTTTGTTGAGCAGTACTTC.

This clone was seen a few times. The chain is built from TRBV6-4 and TRBJ2-3, with a weak D call TRBD2 (6 bases). Between the trimmed V and J ends, which lost 3 bases and 2 bases, there was a span of 9 bases. The length of the CDR3 is 14 residues. Germline lookup yields CDR1 MRHNA and CDR2 SNTAGT. DNA for the CDR3: TGTGCCAGCAGTGAGGGACTTTACACAGATACGCAGTATTTT. It translates to CASSEGLYTDTQYF.

This clone occurred a few times. J is TRBJ2-1 and V is TRBV11-3; D gene ambiguous. The germline gives CDR1 SGHNT, CDR2 YENEEA. CDR3 size: 14 residues. V was pared by 3 bases and J by 9 bases, with 15 bases between. The CDR3 sequence is CASSFSRVSSEQFF. CDR3 nucleotide sequence: TGTGCCAGCAGCTTCTCACGAGTTTCAAGTGAGCAGTTCTTC.

The rearrangement joins TRBV25-1 to TRBJ2-7, with D maybe TRBD2 (7 bases). Germline CDR1 and CDR2: MGHDK and SYGVNS. The length of the CDR3 is 13 residues. Trimming left V 6 bases short and J 6 bases short, with 15 bases between. CDR3 sequence: CASSIGGPGEQYF. CDR3 DNA sequence: TGTGCCAGCAGCATCGGGGGGCCCGGCGAGCAGTACTTC.

The V and J genes are TRBV4-1 and TRBJ1-2; D is ambiguous. Germline CDR1 and CDR2: MGHRA and YSYEKL. CDR3 length equals 14 residues. The V and J ends lost 1 base and 4 bases respectively, with 10 bases between them. CDR3 DNA: TGCGCCAGCAGCCAAGCTCCCAACGGCTATGGCTACACCTTC. It codes for CASSQAPNGYGYTF.

A few counts support this clone. V usage is TRBV4-2 and J usage is TRBJ2-7; TRBD2 agrees at 8 bases. Germline values: CDR1 LGHNA, CDR2 YNFKEQ. The junction had 13 bases not matched to a gene; V was cut back by 4 bases and J by 5 bases. CDR3 length: 16 residues. The CDR3 here is CASSRVKFGRADEQYF. In DNA form, the CDR3 reads TGTGCCAGCAGCCGAGTTAAGTTCGGGAGGGCCGACGAGCAGTACTTC.

The V call is TRBV25-1, the J call TRBJ2-2, with a tentative D call TRBD2 (6 bases). Germline V gene sequence: CDR1 MGHDK, CDR2 SYGVNS. The CDR3 has 15 residues. Trimming cost V 7 bases and J 1 base, with 13 bases left between them. CDR3 loop: CASTELGGNTGELFF. The CDR3, as DNA: TGTGCCAGCACGGAATTGGGGGGGAACACCGGGGAGCTGTTTTTT.

The gene calls are TRBV6-5 and TRBJ2-1, with a weak D call TRBD1 (6 bases). Trimming took 5 bases from V and 8 from J, leaving 16 bases between them. Germline V lookup: CDR1 MNHEY, CDR2 SVGAGI. CDR3 size: 14 residues. The CDR3 DNA follows: TGTGCCAGCAGTCACCTAACAGGGCCGGATGAGCAGTTCTTC. It is translated as CASSHLTGPDEQFF.

In its sample, this clone was seen once. The chain employs TRBV10-2 and TRBJ2-7; TRBD2 might be the D (5 bases). Deletions cut 8 bases from V and 0 bases from J, with 11 bases between. This CDR3 has 13 residues. Germline V gene sequence: CDR1 WSHSY, CDR2 SAAADI. CDR3: CASGGLLSYEQYF. The CDR3 DNA reads as TGCGCCAGCGGCGGACTTCTCTCCTACGAGCAGTACTTC.

This clone showed up just a few times. The chain couples TRBV11-2 to TRBJ2-1; TRBD2 might be the D (5 bases). From germline, CDR1 is SGHAT and CDR2 FQNNGV. Trimming took 6 bases from V and 8 from J, leaving 14 bases between them. The CDR3 consists of 13 residues. CDR3: CASRRLSAHEQFF. Written as DNA, the CDR3 is TGTGCCAGCAGGCGGCTTAGCGCCCATGAGCAGTTCTTC.

V and J are TRBV5-1 and TRBJ2-3; 10 nucleotides agree with TRBD2. V trimming: 6 bases; J trimming: 6 bases; junction bases outside the gene matches: 10. Germline values: CDR1 SGHRS, CDR2 YFSETQ. This CDR3 is 15 amino acids long. In DNA, the CDR3 is TGCGCCAGCACGGATCAGCGGGAGGGAGGGGATACGCAGTATTTT. It codes for CASTDQREGGDTQYF.

The genes are TRBV7-9 and TRBJ1-1, with 12 bases that match TRBD1. CDR3 length: 15 amino acids. Germline trimming cut 4 bases from V and 5 bases from J; bases unmatched to any gene: 5. Germline CDR1 SEHNR, CDR2 FQNEAQ (reference sequence). CDR3 coding DNA: TGTGCCAGCAGCTACAGGGACAGGGGGCAGACTGAAGCTTTCTTT. Amino acids: CASSYRDRGQTEAFF.

This chain joins TRBV7-9 and TRBJ2-1; D might be TRBD1 (5 bases). The length of the CDR3 is 14 residues. In germline, CDR1 is SEHNR, CDR2 FQNEAQ (reference sequence). Deletions cut 5 bases from V and 3 bases from J, with 11 bases between. In nucleotides, the CDR3 is TGTGCCAGCAGCACTACCAGGGTCTACAATGAGCAGTTCTTC. Translation: CASSTTRVYNEQFF.

The gene calls are TRBV29-1 and TRBJ1-2, with 9 bases fitting TRBD1. Germline V lookup: CDR1 SQVTM, CDR2 ANQGSEA. The CDR3 runs 15 residues. With V trimmed by 0 bases and J by 2 bases, 4 bases remained unmatched. The CDR3 reads CSVEDTQGANYGYTF. The CDR3 nucleotides read TGCAGCGTTGAAGATACACAGGGGGCGAACTATGGCTACACCTTC.

This clone has more than one count but fewer than ten. The chain couples TRBV18 to TRBJ1-1, with a weak D call TRBD1 (6 bases). The ends were cut back, 2 bases at V and 11 bases at J, with 15 bases in the middle. The V gene's germline CDR1 is KGHSH and CDR2 LQKENI. The CDR3 consists of 13 residues. The CDR3 DNA follows: TGTGCCAGCTCACCAGAAAGGGGGATGGAGGCTTTCTTT. Encoded protein: CASSPERGMEAFF.

The V call is TRBV18, the J call TRBJ2-2, with no clear D. Germline V lookup: CDR1 KGHSH, CDR2 LQKENI. This CDR3 comprises 14 residues. The V gene lost 3 bases and the J gene lost 5 bases, with 10 bases spanning the gap. The CDR3 bases are TGTGCCAGCTCACCTCCCAGTAAGACCGGGGAGCTGTTTTTT. It is translated as CASSPPSKTGELFF.

This rearrangement joins TRBV27 to TRBJ1-5, with D perhaps matching TRBD1 (5 bases). V was trimmed by 5 bases and J by 4 bases, leaving 12 bases between them. Germline CDR1 reads MNHEY; CDR2 reads SMNVEV (reference sequence). This CDR3 has 14 residues. CDR3: CASSPLGPNQPQHF. In DNA form, the CDR3 reads TGTGCCAGCAGTCCCCTGGGGCCGAATCAGCCCCAGCATTTT.

The chain couples TRBV7-6 to TRBJ1-1; D gene uncertain. Germline V gene lookup returns CDR1 SGHVS and CDR2 FNYEAQ. Trimming cost V 5 bases and J 7 bases, with 11 bases left between them. The CDR3 is made up of 12 amino acids. The CDR3 spells CASSAGGSEAFF. The CDR3 coding sequence is TGTGCCAGCAGCGCAGGAGGGAGTGAAGCTTTCTTT. Based on the CDR3 plus reference TRBV7-6 and TRBJ1-1, the full variable domain is GAGVSQSPRYKVTKRGQDVALRCDPISGHVSLYWYRQALGQGPEFLTYFNYEAQQDKSGLPNDRFSAERPEGSISTLTIQRTEQRDSAMYRCASSAGGSEAFFGQGTRLTVV.

This chain joins TRBV21-1 and TRBJ1-1. TRBV21-1 is an annotated pseudogene. The CDR3 runs 17 residues. The CDR3 reads CASSAGGSSRRFLGAFF. The CDR3 nucleotides are TGTGCCAGCAGCGCCGGGGGGAGCAGCCGGCGGTTTCTTGGAGCTTTCTTT.

The gene calls are TRBV5-1 and TRBJ1-1; 11 bases agree with TRBD1. Germline loops: CDR1 SGHRS, CDR2 YFSETQ. Trimming cost V 0 bases and J 4 bases; bases outside gene matches: 8. This CDR3 is 17 amino acids long. CDR3 in amino acids: CASSLVGQGVLSTEAFF. The CDR3 DNA follows: TGCGCCAGCAGCTTGGTGGGACAGGGGGTGTTGAGCACTGAAGCTTTCTTT.

J is TRBJ2-1 and V is TRBV7-3, with D maybe TRBD2 (5 bases). V lost 2 bases and J lost 9, with 5 bases in between. Per germline, CDR1 SGHTA and CDR2 FQGTGA. The CDR3 sequence is 11 residues long. The CDR3 nucleotides are TGTGCCAGCAGCTTAGCGGGTGAGCAGTTCTTC. This translates into CASSLAGEQFF.

The chain is built from TRBV5-4 and TRBJ2-7; 7 nucleotides agree with TRBD2. There are 15 residues in the CDR3. Germline V gene data show CDR1 as SGHNT and CDR2 as YYREEE (reference sequence). The trim removed 5 bases at V and 6 bases at J, leaving 14 bases unmatched. The CDR3 spells CASSSARESFGEQYF. The CDR3 bases are TGTGCCAGCAGTTCCGCGCGGGAGTCTTTCGGCGAGCAGTACTTC.

CDR3 loop: CASSLGFAGGDTEAFF. The CDR3, as DNA: TGCGCCAGCAGCTTGGGCTTCGCAGGGGGCGACACTGAAGCTTTCTTT. The chain employs TRBV5-1 and TRBJ1-1; 8 nucleotides line up with TRBD1. The CDR3 sequence is 16 residues long. Per the germline V gene, CDR1 is SGHRS and CDR2 is YFSETQ. The ends lost 0 bases at V and 3 bases at J; junction bases unmatched: 7.

The V call is TRBV7-8, the J call TRBJ2-7, with TRBD2 matching 10 bases. Trimming removed 1 base from V and 7 bases from J; junction bases left unmatched: 7. The germline V gene has CDR1 SGHVS and CDR2 FQNEAQ. The CDR3 has 15 amino acids. CDR3 nucleotides: TGTGCCAGCAGCTTAGTGGGGACTAGCGTGCGGGAGCAGTACTTC. It yields the protein CASSLVGTSVREQYF. Based on the CDR3 plus reference TRBV7-8 and TRBJ2-7, the full variable domain is GAGVSQSPRYKVAKRGQDVALRCDPISGHVSLFWYQQALGQGPEFLTYFQNEAQLDKSGLPSDRFFAERPEGSVSTLKIQRTQQEDSAVYLCASSLVGTSVREQYFGPGTRLTVT.

The chain is built from TRBV21-1 and TRBJ2-7; TRBD2 is the table's D call, not checked against the DNA. TRBV21-1 is noted as a pseudogene. This CDR3 is 15 amino acids long. The CDR3 bases are TGTGCCAGCAGCAAATCCCGGGACTTGCGCTACGAGCAGTACTTC. Protein: CASSKSRDLRYEQYF.